Listed here are 24 T cell receptor beta chains from one sample, sequenced in a study of shared clonotypes between healthy human individuals. Produced via immunoSEQ multiplex PCR; TCRdb's table is partial and in-frame only. The sample lists about 2.1 million clones; approximately 94% were seen once. The naive CD8 subset, CD45RO-negative cells positively selected for CCR7, excluded terminally differentiated effector memory CD45RA+ cells. The specimen sequenced was naive CD8+ T cells from PBMCs. The receptor set was obtained from a man aged 18-30 years in good health. Some clones in this sample may be carry-over from other donors' samples.

This sequence joins TRBV7-8 and TRBJ2-7; D gene unclear. Germline CDR1 reads SGHVS; CDR2 reads FQNEAQ. V lost 0 bases to trimming and J lost 7 bases, with 16 bases between them. The CDR3 loop spans 15 amino acids. The chain's CDR3 is CASSLAFGSLEEQYF. The CDR3 DNA sequence: TGTGCCAGCAGCTTAGCGTTCGGTAGCCTTGAAGAGCAGTACTTC.

This rearrangement joins TRBV11-2 to TRBJ2-3; D remains unclear. CDR3 length: 14 residues. Germline assignment: CDR1 SGHAT and CDR2 FQNNGV. Trimming removed 3 bases from V and 3 bases from J, with 10 bases in between. The CDR3 is CASSFDDPTDTQYF. The CDR3 DNA reads as TGTGCCAGCAGCTTTGACGATCCGACAGATACGCAGTATTTT. The complete variable domain, with remaining parts taken from reference TRBV11-2 and TRBJ2-3, reads EAGVAQSPRYKIIEKRQSVAFWCNPISGHATLYWYQQILGQGPKLLIQFQNNGVVDDSQLPKDRFSAERLKGVDSTLKIQPAKLEDSAVYLCASSFDDPTDTQYFGPGTRLTVL.

The chain is built from TRBV7-8 and TRBJ2-5; 9 bases are shared with TRBD2. This CDR3 has 17 amino acids. CDR1 is SGHVS and CDR2 is FQNEAQ in the germline V gene. V dropped 5 bases and J dropped 1; count of bases not matched to a gene: 11. CDR3 protein: CASSTPPSGTGQETQYF. CDR3 nucleotide sequence: TGTGCCAGCAGCACCCCACCTAGCGGGACTGGCCAAGAGACCCAGTACTTC.

The rearrangement uses TRBV9 and TRBJ2-7, with a tentative D call TRBD1 (6 bases). CDR1 SGDLS and CDR2 YYNGEE come from the germline V gene. V lost 3 bases and J 1 base, leaving 11 bases between the germline ends. The CDR3 runs 14 residues. This CDR3 is CASSASGQSYEQYF. In nucleotides, the CDR3 is TGTGCCAGCAGCGCCTCCGGACAGTCCTACGAGCAGTACTTC.

This clone has just a few counts. The chain combines TRBV10-1 with TRBJ1-1; 10 bases are shared with TRBD1. V shed 8 bases and J 1 base; nucleotides not matched to a gene: 13. Germline V lookup: CDR1 WNHNN, CDR2 SYGVQD (reference sequence). The CDR3 consists of 17 residues. The CDR3 here is CASLAPRQGASNTEAFF. CDR3 DNA sequence: TGCGCCAGCCTGGCCCCACGACAGGGGGCGTCGAACACTGAAGCTTTCTTT.

The chain uses TRBV27 and TRBJ1-2, with a weak D call TRBD1 (5 bases). The CDR3 is 14 amino acids. Germline V gene sequence: CDR1 MNHEY, CDR2 SMNVEV (reference sequence). The V and J ends lost 5 bases and 4 bases respectively, with 14 bases between them. DNA of the CDR3: TGTGCCAGCAGTCCGGGGACGACCTTCTATGGCTACACCTTC. Amino acids: CASSPGTTFYGYTF.

The chain recombines TRBV11-2 with TRBJ2-5; 14 nucleotides align to TRBD2. V dropped 1 base and J dropped 7; count of bases not matched to a gene: 5. The CDR3 has 16 amino acids. CDR1 and CDR2 from the germline V gene are SGHAT and FQNNGV. The CDR3 protein is CASSLGLAGGPATQYF. The DNA of the CDR3 is TGTGCCAGCAGCTTAGGACTAGCGGGAGGGCCCGCGACCCAGTACTTC.

The chain uses TRBV9 and TRBJ2-1; D gene uncertain. Germline-derived CDR1 and CDR2 are SGDLS and YYNGEE. V dropped 4 bases and J dropped 4 bases, with 12 bases sitting between them. The CDR3 has 14 residues. CDR3: CASSPLASYNEQFF. The DNA of the CDR3 is TGTGCCAGCAGCCCTCTGGCCTCTTACAATGAGCAGTTCTTC.

The rearrangement links TRBV7-3 to TRBJ2-1; perhaps D is TRBD1 or TRBD2 (5 bases each). Trimming took 6 bases from V and 0 from J, leaving 9 bases between them. CDR1 and CDR2 from the germline V gene are SGHTA and FQGTGA. This CDR3 region has 14 residues. Here the CDR3 reads CASSRGASYNEQFF. CDR3 nucleotides: TGTGCCAGCAGTCGAGGGGCCTCCTACAATGAGCAGTTCTTC.

The chain employs TRBV27 and TRBJ2-7; a possible D gene is TRBD2 (6 bases). Germline V gene sequence: CDR1 MNHEY, CDR2 SMNVEV (reference sequence). V was pared by 7 bases and J by 4 bases, with 8 bases between. The CDR3 length is 11 residues. The CDR3 loop reads CASMGLYEQYF. The CDR3 region has the DNA TGTGCCAGCATGGGACTTTACGAGCAGTACTTC.

J is TRBJ2-3 and V is TRBV28; a possible D gene is TRBD1 (5 bases). The CDR3 extends over 15 amino acids. V lost 2 bases and J lost 2, with 11 bases in between. Germline assignment: CDR1 MDHEN and CDR2 SYDVKM. The CDR3: CASSLIWGSTDTQYF. The DNA of the CDR3 is TGTGCCAGCAGTTTAATCTGGGGCTCCACAGATACGCAGTATTTT.

The chain has TRBV2 and TRBJ2-2, with D unclear. Germline-derived CDR1 and CDR2 are SNHLY and FYNNEI. The CDR3 runs to 14 residues. V lost 5 bases to trimming and J lost 0 bases, with 7 bases between them. In nucleotides, the CDR3 is TGTGCCAGCAGTCTCGTCCCGAACACCGGGGAGCTGTTTTTT. It translates to CASSLVPNTGELFF.

This clone was seen only once. The CDR3 DNA reads as TGTGCCAGCTCAGACAGGGGACGGCCGAACACTGAAGCTTTCTTT. Its translation: CASSDRGRPNTEAFF. The gene calls are TRBV18 and TRBJ1-1; the match to TRBD1 covers 8 bases. Germline CDR1 reads KGHSH; CDR2 reads LQKENI. There are 15 residues in the CDR3. V shed 5 bases, J shed 1 base, and the junction held 6 bases outside the gene matches.

The rearrangement joins TRBV5-1 to TRBJ2-7; 7 positions agree with TRBD1. Germline V gene data show CDR1 as SGHRS and CDR2 as YFSETQ. V dropped 4 bases and J dropped 0; count of bases not matched to a gene: 7. The CDR3 is 15 residues long. CDR3 sequence reads: CASSGATGDSYEQYF. CDR3 DNA sequence: TGCGCCAGCAGCGGGGCCACAGGGGACTCCTACGAGCAGTACTTC.

CDR3 nucleotides: TGCAGCGTTGAGTGGGGGAGGGATACGCAGTATTTT. This gives the protein CSVEWGRDTQYF. This rearrangement joins TRBV29-1 to TRBJ2-3; D is perhaps TRBD2 (6 bases). CDR1 and CDR2 (germline): SQVTM, ANQGSEA. The CDR3 consists of 12 residues. Trimming took off 3 bases at V and 6 bases at J, with 10 bases between the two ends.

V usage is TRBV7-9 and J usage is TRBJ2-7, with D perhaps matching TRBD2 (6 bases). The germline CDR1 and CDR2 sequences are SEHNR and FQNEAQ (reference sequence). The CDR3 contains 15 residues. The ends were cut back, 5 bases at V and 3 bases at J, with 17 bases in the middle. DNA for the CDR3: TGTGCCAGCAGCCCAATAGCCCGGGACTTCTACGAGCAGTACTTC. This encodes CASSPIARDFYEQYF. Based on the CDR3 plus reference TRBV7-9 and TRBJ2-7, the full variable domain is DTGVSQNPRHKITKRGQNVTFRCDPISEHNRLYWYRQTLGQGPEFLTYFQNEAQLEKSRLLSDRFSAERPKGSFSTLEIQRTEQGDSAMYLCASSPIARDFYEQYFGPGTRLTVT.

V and J are TRBV9 and TRBJ2-7; possibly TRBD2 for D (5 bases). CDR3 length equals 13 residues. Germline CDR1 SGDLS, CDR2 YYNGEE. The V end was cut by 4 bases, the J end by 4 bases, with 12 bases between. CDR3 sequence: CASSQTGEYEQYF. The CDR3 DNA sequence: TGTGCCAGCAGCCAGACCGGGGAGTACGAGCAGTACTTC.

This sequence joins TRBV15 and TRBJ1-3; 9 bases line up with TRBD1. Germline V lookup: CDR1 LNHNV, CDR2 YYDKDF (reference sequence). V lost 1 base to trimming and J lost 4 bases; unmatched junction nucleotides: 2. The CDR3 consists of 15 residues. CDR3 sequence (DNA): TGTGCCACCAGCAGAGGGACAGGGGCGGGAAACACCATATATTTT. Amino acids: CATSRGTGAGNTIYF.

The chain links TRBV6-5 to TRBJ1-1; 9 bases align to TRBD1. The CDR3 spans 14 residues. The germline gives CDR1 MNHEY, CDR2 SVGAGI. V was pared by 4 bases and J by 4 bases, with 4 bases of the junction left unmatched. DNA for the CDR3: TGTGCCAGCAGTTTACAGGGGGCACTCACTGAAGCTTTCTTT. Its translation: CASSLQGALTEAFF.

This chain uses TRBV7-8 with TRBJ2-5; 8 nucleotides match TRBD1. Germline V gives CDR1 SGHVS, CDR2 FQNEAQ. V shed 5 bases, J shed 2 bases, and the junction held 7 bases outside the gene matches. The CDR3 loop spans 15 amino acids. CDR3 nucleotides: TGTGCCAGCAGCGACAGGGGTGCGGGTCAAGAGACCCAGTACTTC. Protein product: CASSDRGAGQETQYF.

The chain recombines TRBV28 with TRBJ2-5; D ambiguous. Gene TRBJ2-7 matches the end of the DNA better, so the J call may be wrong. The CDR3 extends over 13 amino acids. CDR1 and CDR2 (germline): MDHEN, SYDVKM. The CDR3 loop reads CASRDPPAYEQYF. DNA for the CDR3: TGTGCCAGCAGGGATCCCCCCGCCTACGAGCAGTACTTC.

The V call is TRBV28, the J call TRBJ1-2, with 7 bases that match TRBD1. V dropped 5 bases and J dropped 2; count of bases not matched to a gene: 5. CDR1 and CDR2 from the germline V gene are MDHEN and SYDVKM. The CDR3 extends over 14 amino acids. The DNA for the CDR3 is TGTGCCAGCAGTAGGGACAGTCTGAACTATGGCTACACCTTC. This translates into CASSRDSLNYGYTF.

The chain couples TRBV7-9 to TRBJ2-3; D gene unclear. This CDR3 is built from 15 residues. The germline V gene has CDR1 SEHNR and CDR2 FQNEAQ (reference sequence). V shed 5 bases and J shed 1 base, with 13 bases lying between them. The DNA for the CDR3 is TGTGCCAGCAGCGTAGGACGTCAAGGCACAGATACGCAGTATTTT. It is translated as CASSVGRQGTDTQYF.

The chain is built from TRBV9 and TRBJ2-3; 13 bases agree with TRBD2. V lost 3 bases to trimming and J lost 4 bases; unmatched junction nucleotides: 8. CDR1 SGDLS and CDR2 YYNGEE come from the germline V gene. This CDR3 has 17 residues. CDR3 region: CASSAPLAGGPADTQYF. As DNA, the CDR3 is TGTGCCAGCAGCGCCCCACTAGCGGGAGGGCCCGCAGATACGCAGTATTTT.